One and the same sample provided the 10 T cell receptor beta chains below, sequenced in a study of PD-1 blockade in mismatch repair-deficient tumors. The repertoire was sequenced with immunoSEQ multiplex PCR; TCRdb's copy has only in-frame clones and lacks some. The repertoire has around 100,000 clones, 70% to 80% of them found once; the top ten carry 4% to 6%. The specimen was peripheral blood, collected about 60 weeks after starting pembrolizumab. Receptors were obtained from an adult with mismatch repair-deficient cancer.

The rearrangement uses TRBV6-1 and TRBJ2-5, with 8 bases identical to TRBD2. V lost 4 bases and J lost 3; bases outside the gene matches: 13. CDR3 length: 17 residues. Germline CDR1 MNHNS, CDR2 SASEGT. DNA for the CDR3: TGTGCCAGCAGTGTGGGGGCTAGCGGGTTTGGGAAAGAGACCCAGTACTTC. This sequence encodes CASSVGASGFGKETQYF.

The CDR3 bases are TGTGCCAGCAGCCGGGACAGGGGAACAGATACGCAGTATTTT. It encodes CASSRDRGTDTQYF. J is TRBJ2-3 and V is TRBV11-2; 10 bases match TRBD1. Germline V gene sequence: CDR1 SGHAT, CDR2 FQNNGV. This CDR3 has 14 residues. V was clipped by 5 bases and J by 3 bases; unmatched bases: 2.

CDR3 in amino acids: CASSLIVAGVGKNIQYF. CDR3 nucleotide sequence: TGTGCCAGCTCACTTATCGTAGCGGGAGTGGGCAAAAACATTCAGTACTTC. This sequence joins TRBV18 and TRBJ2-4; 9 bases are shared with TRBD2. This CDR3 is built from 17 residues. The germline CDR1 and CDR2 sequences are KGHSH and LQKENI. V was pared by 4 bases and J by 3 bases, with 10 bases of the junction left unmatched.

This chain uses TRBV4-1 with TRBJ2-6, with no clear D. This CDR3 is 15 amino acids long. The germline V gene has CDR1 MGHRA and CDR2 YSYEKL. V shed 0 bases and J shed 0 bases, with 3 bases lying between them. In nucleotides, the CDR3 is TGCGCCAGCAGCCAAGAAGGCTCTGGGGCCAACGTCCTGACTTTC. Amino acids: CASSQEGSGANVLTF.

The rearrangement links TRBV10-3 to TRBJ2-7, with D possibly matching TRBD2 (6 bases). Germline-derived CDR1 and CDR2 are ENHRY and SYGVKD. CDR3 length: 18 residues. V lost 8 bases, J lost 2 bases, and 28 bases lay in between. CDR3 nucleotides: TGTGCCATCTTAGGTCCCTGGCGGGACTTCTTCGTTCCCTACGAGCAGTACTTC. It yields the protein CAILGPWRDFFVPYEQYF.

The V call is TRBV5-8, the J call TRBJ1-2; 11 bases are a match to TRBD1. This CDR3 comprises 18 residues. V was pared by 4 bases and J by 3 bases, with 14 bases of the junction left unmatched. Looked up from germline, CDR1 is SGHTS and CDR2 is YDEGEE. CDR3 bases: TGTGCCAGCAGCGTAGACTCGGACAGGGGGCTATTGGACTATGGCTACACCTTC. Translating gives CASSVDSDRGLLDYGYTF.

V usage is TRBV7-2 and J usage is TRBJ1-5; D unclear. This CDR3 region has 13 residues. Between the trimmed V and J ends, which lost 1 base and 7 bases, there was a span of 8 bases. Germline lookup yields CDR1 SGHTA and CDR2 FQGNSA. The CDR3 sequence is CASSLEEWQPQHF. DNA for the CDR3: TGTGCCAGCAGCTTAGAGGAGTGGCAGCCCCAGCATTTT.

The rearrangement joins TRBV5-1 to TRBJ2-7; D is perhaps TRBD1 or TRBD2 (5 bases each). CDR3 size: 13 residues. The germline V gene encodes CDR1 SGHRS and CDR2 YFSETQ. Trimming stripped 5 bases from V and 8 bases from J, with 17 bases between. CDR3 sequence reads: CASSSRGEGQQYF. For the CDR3, the DNA is TGCGCCAGCAGTTCGAGGGGTGAGGGACAGCAGTACTTC.

The chain joins TRBV5-1 to TRBJ2-1, with 13 nucleotides matching TRBD2. Per germline, CDR1 SGHRS and CDR2 YFSETQ. Trimming removed 4 bases from V and 4 bases from J; junction bases left unmatched: 8. The CDR3 has 17 amino acids. The CDR3 protein is CASSPRTSGSAYNEQFF. DNA for the CDR3: TGCGCCAGCAGCCCTCGGACTAGCGGGAGTGCTTACAATGAGCAGTTCTTC.

The chain has TRBV7-9 and TRBJ2-3; TRBD2 agrees at 8 bases. The CDR3 runs 17 residues. V dropped 1 base and J dropped 3; count of bases not matched to a gene: 9. Per germline, CDR1 SEHNR and CDR2 FQNEAQ (reference sequence). The CDR3 loop reads CASSLVGGTSSTDTQYF. Written as DNA, the CDR3 is TGTGCCAGCAGCTTAGTGGGTGGGACTAGTTCGACAGATACGCAGTATTTT.